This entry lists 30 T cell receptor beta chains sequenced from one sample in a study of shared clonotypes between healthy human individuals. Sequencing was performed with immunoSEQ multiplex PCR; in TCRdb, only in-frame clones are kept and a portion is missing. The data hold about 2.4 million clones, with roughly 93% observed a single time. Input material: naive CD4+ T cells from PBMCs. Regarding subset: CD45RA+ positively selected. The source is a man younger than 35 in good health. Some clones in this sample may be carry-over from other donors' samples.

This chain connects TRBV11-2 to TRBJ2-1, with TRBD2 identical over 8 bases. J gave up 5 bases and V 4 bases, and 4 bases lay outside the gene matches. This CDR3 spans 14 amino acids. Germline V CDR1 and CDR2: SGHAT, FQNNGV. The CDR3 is CASSSTSENNEQFF. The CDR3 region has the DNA TGTGCCAGCAGCTCGACTAGCGAGAACAATGAGCAGTTCTTC.

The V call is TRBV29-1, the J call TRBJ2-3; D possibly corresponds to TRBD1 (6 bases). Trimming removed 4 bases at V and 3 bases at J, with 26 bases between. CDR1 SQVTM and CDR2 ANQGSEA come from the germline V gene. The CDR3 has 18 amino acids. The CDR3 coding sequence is TGCAGCGTTGGGGGAAGGCAGGGGTATTTTGGTCTGACAGATACGCAGTATTTT. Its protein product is CSVGGRQGYFGLTDTQYF.

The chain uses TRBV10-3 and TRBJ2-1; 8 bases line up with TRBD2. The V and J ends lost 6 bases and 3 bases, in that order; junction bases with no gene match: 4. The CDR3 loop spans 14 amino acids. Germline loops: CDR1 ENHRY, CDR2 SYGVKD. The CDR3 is CAIRPGLGYNEQFF. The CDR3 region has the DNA TGTGCCATCAGGCCGGGACTAGGCTACAATGAGCAGTTCTTC.

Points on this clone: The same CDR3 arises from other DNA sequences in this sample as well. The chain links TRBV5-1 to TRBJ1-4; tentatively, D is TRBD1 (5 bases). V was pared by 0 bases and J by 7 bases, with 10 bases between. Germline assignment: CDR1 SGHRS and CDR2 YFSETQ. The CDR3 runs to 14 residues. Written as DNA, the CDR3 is TGCGCCAGCAGCTTGGGGCAGGGAAGTGAAAAACTGTTTTTT. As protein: CASSLGQGSEKLFF. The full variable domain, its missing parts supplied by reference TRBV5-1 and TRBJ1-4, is KAGVTQTPRYLIKTRGQQVTLSCSPISGHRSVSWYQQTPGQGLQFLFEYFSETQRNKGNFPGRFSGRQFSNSRSEMNVSTLELGDSALYLCASSLGQGSEKLFFGSGTQLSVL.

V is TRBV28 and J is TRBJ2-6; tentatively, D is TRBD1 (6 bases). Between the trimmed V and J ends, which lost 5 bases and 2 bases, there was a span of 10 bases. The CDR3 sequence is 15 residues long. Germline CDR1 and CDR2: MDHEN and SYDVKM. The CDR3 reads CASSQGSPGANVLTF. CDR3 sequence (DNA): TGTGCCAGCAGTCAGGGGTCCCCTGGGGCCAACGTCCTGACTTTC.

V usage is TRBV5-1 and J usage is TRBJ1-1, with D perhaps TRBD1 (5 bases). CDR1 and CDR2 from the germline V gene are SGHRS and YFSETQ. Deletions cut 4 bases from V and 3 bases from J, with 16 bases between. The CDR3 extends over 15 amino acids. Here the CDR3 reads CASSQETAEDTEAFF. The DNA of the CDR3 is TGCGCCAGCAGCCAAGAGACAGCGGAGGACACTGAAGCTTTCTTT.

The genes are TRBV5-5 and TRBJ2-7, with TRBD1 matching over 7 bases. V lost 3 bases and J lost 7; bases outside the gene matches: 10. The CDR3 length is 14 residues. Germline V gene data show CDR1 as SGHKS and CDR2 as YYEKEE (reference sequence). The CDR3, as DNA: TGTGCCAGCAGCTCCCAAATCTTGACAGGGGAGCAGTACTTC. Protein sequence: CASSSQILTGEQYF.

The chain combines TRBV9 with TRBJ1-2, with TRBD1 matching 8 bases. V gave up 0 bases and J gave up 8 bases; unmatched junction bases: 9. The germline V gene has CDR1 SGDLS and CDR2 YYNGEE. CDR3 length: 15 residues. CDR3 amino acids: CASSVEPTGVGGYTF. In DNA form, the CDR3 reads TGTGCCAGCAGCGTAGAGCCGACAGGGGTAGGGGGCTACACCTTC.

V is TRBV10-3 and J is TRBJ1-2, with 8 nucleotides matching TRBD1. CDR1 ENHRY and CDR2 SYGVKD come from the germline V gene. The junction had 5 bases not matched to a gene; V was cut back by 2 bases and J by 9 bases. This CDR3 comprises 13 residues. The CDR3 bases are TGTGCCATCAGTGAGGGACAGGGAGGAAGCTACACCTTC. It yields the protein CAISEGQGGSYTF.

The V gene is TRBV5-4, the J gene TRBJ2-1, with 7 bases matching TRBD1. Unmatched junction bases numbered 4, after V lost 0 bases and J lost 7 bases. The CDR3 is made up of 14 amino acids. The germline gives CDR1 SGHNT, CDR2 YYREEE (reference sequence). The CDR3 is CASSLAPQGNEQFF. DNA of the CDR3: TGTGCCAGCAGCTTGGCTCCACAGGGGAATGAGCAGTTCTTC.

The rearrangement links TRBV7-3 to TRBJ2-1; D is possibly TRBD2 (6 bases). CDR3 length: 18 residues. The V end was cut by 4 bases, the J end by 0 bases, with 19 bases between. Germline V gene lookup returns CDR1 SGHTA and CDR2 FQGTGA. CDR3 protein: CASSYWRGGPSSYNEQFF. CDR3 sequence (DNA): TGTGCCAGCAGCTACTGGCGGGGCGGACCGAGCTCCTACAATGAGCAGTTCTTC.

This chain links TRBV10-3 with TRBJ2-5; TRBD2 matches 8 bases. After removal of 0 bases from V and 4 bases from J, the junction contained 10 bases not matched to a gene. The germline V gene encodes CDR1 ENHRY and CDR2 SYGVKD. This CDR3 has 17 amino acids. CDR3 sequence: CAISESTGGRSAETQYF. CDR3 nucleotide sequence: TGTGCCATCAGTGAGTCGACGGGCGGGAGGTCTGCAGAGACCCAGTACTTC.

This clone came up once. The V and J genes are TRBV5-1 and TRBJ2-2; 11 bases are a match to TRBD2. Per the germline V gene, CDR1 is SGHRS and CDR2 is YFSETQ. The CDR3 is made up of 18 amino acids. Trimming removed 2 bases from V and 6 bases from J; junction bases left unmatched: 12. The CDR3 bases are TGCGCCAGCAGCTTTTTAATAGCGGGAGGGCCTCTCGCCGGGGAGCTGTTTTTT. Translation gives CASSFLIAGGPLAGELFF. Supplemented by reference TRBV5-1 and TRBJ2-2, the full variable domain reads KAGVTQTPRYLIKTRGQQVTLSCSPISGHRSVSWYQQTPGQGLQFLFEYFSETQRNKGNFPGRFSGRQFSNSRSEMNVSTLELGDSALYLCASSFLIAGGPLAGELFFGEGSRLTVL.

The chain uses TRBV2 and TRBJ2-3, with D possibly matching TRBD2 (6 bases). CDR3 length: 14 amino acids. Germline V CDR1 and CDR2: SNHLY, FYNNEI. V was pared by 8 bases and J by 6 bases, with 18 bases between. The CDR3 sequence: CASEPGVLRDTQYF. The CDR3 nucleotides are TGTGCCAGCGAGCCGGGAGTTCTTAGGGATACGCAGTATTTT.

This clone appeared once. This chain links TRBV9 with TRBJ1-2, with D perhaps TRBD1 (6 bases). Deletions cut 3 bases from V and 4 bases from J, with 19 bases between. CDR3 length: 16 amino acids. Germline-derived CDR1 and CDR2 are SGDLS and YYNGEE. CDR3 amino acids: CASSGGGQGPIYGYTF. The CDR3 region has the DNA TGTGCCAGCAGCGGGGGGGGCCAGGGGCCTATCTATGGCTACACCTTC.

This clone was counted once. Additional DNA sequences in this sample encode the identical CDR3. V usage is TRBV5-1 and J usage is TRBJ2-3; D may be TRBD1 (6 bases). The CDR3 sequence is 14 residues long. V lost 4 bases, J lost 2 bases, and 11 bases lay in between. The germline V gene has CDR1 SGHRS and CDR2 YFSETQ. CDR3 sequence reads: CASSPGDNTDTQYF. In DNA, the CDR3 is TGCGCCAGCAGCCCCGGGGACAACACAGATACGCAGTATTTT.

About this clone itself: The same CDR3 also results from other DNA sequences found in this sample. The CDR3 loop is CASSSTGGYEQYF. CDR3 DNA sequence: TGTGCCAGCAGCTCCACCGGGGGATACGAGCAGTACTTC. The J gene is TRBJ2-7, the V gene TRBV7-9; D may be TRBD2 (6 bases). Germline assignment: CDR1 SEHNR and CDR2 FQNEAQ (reference sequence). This CDR3 has 13 amino acids. V was clipped by 4 bases and J by 4 bases, with 11 bases between them.

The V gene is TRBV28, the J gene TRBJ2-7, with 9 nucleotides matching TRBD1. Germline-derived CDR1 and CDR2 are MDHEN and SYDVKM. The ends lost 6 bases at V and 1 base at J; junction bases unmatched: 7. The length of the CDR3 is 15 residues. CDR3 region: CASRSQGAGSYEQYF. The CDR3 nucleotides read TGTGCCAGCAGATCACAGGGGGCGGGTTCCTACGAGCAGTACTTC.

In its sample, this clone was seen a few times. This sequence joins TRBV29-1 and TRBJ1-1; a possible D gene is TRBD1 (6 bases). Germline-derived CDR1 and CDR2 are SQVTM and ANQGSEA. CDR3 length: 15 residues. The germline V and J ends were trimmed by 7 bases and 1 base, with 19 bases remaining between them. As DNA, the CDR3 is TGCAGCGCGGATGGGGGGCGCACTCGGAACACTGAAGCTTTCTTT. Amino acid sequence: CSADGGRTRNTEAFF.

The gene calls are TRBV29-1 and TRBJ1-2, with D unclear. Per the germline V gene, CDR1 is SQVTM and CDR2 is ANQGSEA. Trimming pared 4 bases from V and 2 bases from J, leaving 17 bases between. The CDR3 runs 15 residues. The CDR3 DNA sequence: TGCAGCGTTGCCCAGGTAGCCCAGGCCAACTATGGCTACACCTTC. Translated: CSVAQVAQANYGYTF.

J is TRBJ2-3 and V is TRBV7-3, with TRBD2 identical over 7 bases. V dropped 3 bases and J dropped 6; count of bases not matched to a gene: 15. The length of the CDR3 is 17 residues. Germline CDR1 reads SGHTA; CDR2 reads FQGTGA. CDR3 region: CASSFLNSGSAGDTQYF. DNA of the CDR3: TGTGCCAGCAGCTTCCTTAATAGCGGGTCCGCCGGGGATACGCAGTATTTT.

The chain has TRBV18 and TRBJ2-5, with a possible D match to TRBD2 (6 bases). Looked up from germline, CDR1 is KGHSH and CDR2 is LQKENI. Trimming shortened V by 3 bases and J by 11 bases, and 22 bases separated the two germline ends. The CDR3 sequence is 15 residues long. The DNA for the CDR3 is TGTGCCAGCTCACCCCAGGGTAGCGGAGCGGGTGAGCAGTACTTC. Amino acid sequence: CASSPQGSGAGEQYF.

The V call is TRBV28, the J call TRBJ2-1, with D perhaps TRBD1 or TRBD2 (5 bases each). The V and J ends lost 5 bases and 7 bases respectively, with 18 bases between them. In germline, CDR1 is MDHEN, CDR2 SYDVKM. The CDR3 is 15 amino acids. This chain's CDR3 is CASSPGSSGGNEQFF. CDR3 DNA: TGTGCCAGCAGTCCAGGGAGCTCCGGTGGTAATGAGCAGTTCTTC. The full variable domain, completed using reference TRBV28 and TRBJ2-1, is DVKVTQSSRYLVKRTGEKVFLECVQDMDHENMFWYRQDPGLGLRLIYFSYDVKMKEKGDIPEGYSVSREKKERFSLILESASTNQTSMYLCASSPGSSGGNEQFFGPGTRLTVL.

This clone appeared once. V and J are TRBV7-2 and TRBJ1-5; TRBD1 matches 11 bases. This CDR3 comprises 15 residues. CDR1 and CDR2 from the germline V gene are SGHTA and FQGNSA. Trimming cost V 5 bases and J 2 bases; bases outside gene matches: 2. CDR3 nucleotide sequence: TGTGCCAGCAGCACGGGACAGGGGGGCAATCAGCCCCAGCATTTT. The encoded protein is CASSTGQGGNQPQHF.

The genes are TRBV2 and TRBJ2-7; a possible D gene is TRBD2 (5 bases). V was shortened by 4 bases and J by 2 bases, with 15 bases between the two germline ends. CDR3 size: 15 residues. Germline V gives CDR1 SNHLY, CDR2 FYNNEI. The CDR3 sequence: CASSGVGGPTYEQYF. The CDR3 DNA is TGTGCCAGCAGTGGGGTGGGCGGGCCCACCTACGAGCAGTACTTC.

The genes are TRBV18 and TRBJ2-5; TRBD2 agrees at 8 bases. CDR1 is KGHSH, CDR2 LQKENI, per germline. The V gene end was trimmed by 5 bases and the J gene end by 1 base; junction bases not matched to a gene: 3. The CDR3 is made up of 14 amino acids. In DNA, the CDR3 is TGTGCCAGCTCAGTACTAGCGGTCCAAGAGACCCAGTACTTC. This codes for CASSVLAVQETQYF.

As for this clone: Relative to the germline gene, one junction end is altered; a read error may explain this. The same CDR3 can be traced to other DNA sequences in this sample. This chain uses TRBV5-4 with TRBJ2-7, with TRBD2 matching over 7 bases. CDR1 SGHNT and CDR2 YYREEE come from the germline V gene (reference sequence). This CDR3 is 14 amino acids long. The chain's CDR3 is CASSGDLRGYEQYF. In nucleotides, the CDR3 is TGTGCCAGCAGCGGCGATCTGCGGGGGTACGAACAGTACTTC.

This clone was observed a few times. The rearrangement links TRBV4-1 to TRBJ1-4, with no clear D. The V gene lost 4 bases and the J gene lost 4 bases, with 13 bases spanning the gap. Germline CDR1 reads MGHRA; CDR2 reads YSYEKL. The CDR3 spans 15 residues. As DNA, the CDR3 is TGCGCCAGCAGCCGGAACGCTCTGGATAATGAAAAACTGTTTTTT. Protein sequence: CASSRNALDNEKLFF.

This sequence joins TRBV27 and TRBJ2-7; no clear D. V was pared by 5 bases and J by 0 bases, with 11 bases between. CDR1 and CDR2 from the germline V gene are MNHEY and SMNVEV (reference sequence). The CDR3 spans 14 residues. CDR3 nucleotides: TGTGCCAGCAGTCGAGGTCTTTTCTCCTACGAGCAGTACTTC. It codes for CASSRGLFSYEQYF.

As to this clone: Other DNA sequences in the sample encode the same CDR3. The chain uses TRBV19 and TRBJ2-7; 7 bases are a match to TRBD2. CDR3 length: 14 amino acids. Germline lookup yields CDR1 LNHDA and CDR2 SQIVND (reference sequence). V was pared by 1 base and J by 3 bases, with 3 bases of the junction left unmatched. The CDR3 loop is CASSIGAGSYEQYF. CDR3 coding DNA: TGTGCCAGTAGTATAGGAGCGGGAAGCTACGAGCAGTACTTC. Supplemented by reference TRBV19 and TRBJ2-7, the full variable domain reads DGGITQSPKYLFRKEGQNVTLSCEQNLNHDAMYWYRQDPGQGLRLIYYSQIVNDFQKGDIAEGYSVSREKKESFPLTVTSAQKNPTAFYLCASSIGAGSYEQYFGPGTRLTVT.